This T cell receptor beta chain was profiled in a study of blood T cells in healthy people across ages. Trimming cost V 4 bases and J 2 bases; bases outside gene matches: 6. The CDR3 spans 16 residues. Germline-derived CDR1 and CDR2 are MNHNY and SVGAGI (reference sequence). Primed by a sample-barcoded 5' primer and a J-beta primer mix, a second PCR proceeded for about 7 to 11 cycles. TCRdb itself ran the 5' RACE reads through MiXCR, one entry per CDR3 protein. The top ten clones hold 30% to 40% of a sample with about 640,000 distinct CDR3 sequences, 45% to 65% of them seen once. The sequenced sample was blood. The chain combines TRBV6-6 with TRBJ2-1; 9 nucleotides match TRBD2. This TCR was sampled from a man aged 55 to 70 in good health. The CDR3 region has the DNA TGTGCCAGCAGTTCCCAGCGGGGGGTTCCCTACAATGAGCAGTTCTTC. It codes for CASSSQRGVPYNEQFF.